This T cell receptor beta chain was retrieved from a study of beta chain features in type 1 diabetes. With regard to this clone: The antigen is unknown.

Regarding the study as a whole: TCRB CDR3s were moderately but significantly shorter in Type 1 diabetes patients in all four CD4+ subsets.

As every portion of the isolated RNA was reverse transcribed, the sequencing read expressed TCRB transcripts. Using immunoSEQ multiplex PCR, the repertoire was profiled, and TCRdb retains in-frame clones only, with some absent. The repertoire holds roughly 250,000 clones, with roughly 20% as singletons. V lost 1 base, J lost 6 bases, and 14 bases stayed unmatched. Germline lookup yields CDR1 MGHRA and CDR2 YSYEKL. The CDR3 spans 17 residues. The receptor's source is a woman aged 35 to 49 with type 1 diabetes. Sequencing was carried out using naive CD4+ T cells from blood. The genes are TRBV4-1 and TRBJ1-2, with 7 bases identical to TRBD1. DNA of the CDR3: TGCGCCAGCAGCCAAGGCGGTAGGGGGCGCTTCAGGGATGGCTACACCTTC. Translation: CASSQGGRGRFRDGYTF.